This T cell receptor (beta chain) was identified in a study of T cells in Graves' hyperthyroidism and ophthalmopathy. Deletions cut 6 bases from V and 5 bases from J, with 12 bases between. Looked up from germline, CDR1 is SNHLY and CDR2 is FYNNEI. The CDR3 has 13 amino acids. RNA transcripts gave rise to amplified TCR beta CDR3 regions. The primer set for the first-round RT-PCR of the TCR CDR3 was HTBI. TCRdb re-analysed the multiplex PCR reads in MiXCR, keeping a single row per CDR3 protein. The repertoire holds more than 500,000 distinct CDR3 sequences, with around 15% as singletons. In its sample, this clonotype was seen a few times.

The sequenced sample consisted of blood. The TCR originated in a woman in her twenties or thirties with Graves' hyperthyroidism. V and J are TRBV2 and TRBJ2-3; no definite D call. CDR3 in DNA: TGTGCCAGCAGCGAATCGGCCGGAGATACGCAGTATTTT. It specifies CASSESAGDTQYF.